The entry below gives a single T cell receptor beta chain sequence along with its context. This entry is derived from a study of T cell changes during pregnancy in multiple sclerosis. The data were produced by immunoSEQ multiplex PCR, yet TCRdb's version contains in-frame clones alone and is incomplete. This sample yields tens of thousands of clones, of which 95% to 97% are seen a single time; about 2.5% belongs to the top ten. Between the trimmed V and J ends, which lost 2 bases and 7 bases, there was a span of 11 bases. Germline CDR1 is MNHEY and CDR2 is SMNVEV (reference sequence). CDR3 length equals 14 residues.

Source: CD8+ T cells from peripheral blood mononuclear cells, taken after pregnancy. The TCR originated in a female donor with multiple sclerosis, enrolled in a pregnancy study. The V call is TRBV27, the J call TRBJ1-4; weak D call: TRBD1 (5 bases). The CDR3 loop reads CASSLQGGSEKLFF. The DNA of the CDR3 is TGTGCCAGCAGTTTACAGGGAGGGAGTGAAAAACTGTTTTTT.